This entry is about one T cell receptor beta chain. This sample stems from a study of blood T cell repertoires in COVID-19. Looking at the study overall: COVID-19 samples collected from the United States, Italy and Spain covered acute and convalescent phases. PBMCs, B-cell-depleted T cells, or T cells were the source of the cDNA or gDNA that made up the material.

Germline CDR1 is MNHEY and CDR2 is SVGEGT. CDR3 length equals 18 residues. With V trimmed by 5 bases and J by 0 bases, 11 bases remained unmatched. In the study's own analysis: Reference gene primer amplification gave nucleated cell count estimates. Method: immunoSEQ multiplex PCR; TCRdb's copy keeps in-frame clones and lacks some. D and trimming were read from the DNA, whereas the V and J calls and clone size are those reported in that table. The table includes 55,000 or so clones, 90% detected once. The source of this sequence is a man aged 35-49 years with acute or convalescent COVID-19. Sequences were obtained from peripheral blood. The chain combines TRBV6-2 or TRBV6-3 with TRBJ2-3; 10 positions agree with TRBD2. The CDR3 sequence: CASSEIRLAGASTDTQYF. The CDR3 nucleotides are TGTGCCAGCAGTGAGATCCGTCTAGCGGGAGCTAGCACAGATACGCAGTATTTT.